The 15 T cell receptor beta chains below were found in one sample sequenced in a study of OX40 agonist ivuxolimab in advanced cancers. The method was immunoSEQ multiplex PCR; TCRdb's version includes in-frame clones alone and lacks a portion of them. The profile shows 99,000 or so clones, about 91% of them singletons. Sequenced here: CD4+ or CD8+ T cells sorted from blood, sampled in a trial of the OX40 agonist ivuxolimab. The source of these receptors is an adult with an advanced solid tumor such as melanoma, head and neck, liver or kidney cancer.

V is TRBV30 and J is TRBJ1-5, with TRBD1 matching over 8 bases. The CDR3 consists of 14 residues. CDR1 is GTSNPN and CDR2 is SVGIG in the germline V gene (reference sequence). After removal of 4 bases from V and 4 bases from J, the junction contained 6 bases not matched to a gene. The CDR3 is CAWTKGQGNQPQHF. CDR3 DNA sequence: TGTGCCTGGACCAAAGGACAGGGTAATCAGCCCCAGCATTTT.

The chain uses TRBV5-4 and TRBJ2-5; 10 bases agree with TRBD2. The length of the CDR3 is 17 residues. V was clipped by 3 bases and J by 1 base; unmatched bases: 9. CDR1 and CDR2 (germline): SGHNT, YYREEE (reference sequence). CDR3 in DNA: TGTGCCAGCAGCTCCGGGGGTGGGACTAGCGCCCAAGAGACCCAGTACTTC. Translating it yields CASSSGGGTSAQETQYF.

This clone was counted between two and nine times. This sequence joins TRBV6-6 and TRBJ2-1; the D is unclear. V lost 6 bases, J lost 0 bases, and 9 bases lay in between. The CDR3 extends over 14 amino acids. Per the germline V gene, CDR1 is MNHNY and CDR2 is SVGAGI (reference sequence). CDR3 DNA: TGTGCCAGCAGGGAGCAGATCTCCTACAATGAGCAGTTCTTC. Residues: CASREQISYNEQFF.

The chain employs TRBV18 and TRBJ1-5; 8 nucleotides line up with TRBD1. CDR1 KGHSH and CDR2 LQKENI come from the germline V gene. The CDR3 contains 17 residues. V lost 3 bases to trimming and J lost 3 bases; unmatched junction nucleotides: 10. The CDR3 DNA follows: TGTGCCAGCTCACCTCTTCCTCAGGGGGCGTACAATCAGCCCCAGCATTTT. Amino acids: CASSPLPQGAYNQPQHF.

A few counts support this clone. The chain recombines TRBV4-1 with TRBJ2-1; TRBD2 might be the D (6 bases). This CDR3 region has 16 residues. Trimming took 1 base from V and 8 from J, leaving 18 bases between them. Germline V lookup: CDR1 MGHRA, CDR2 YSYEKL. The DNA of the CDR3 is TGCGCCAGCAGCCAAGGGTCGGAGGGAGTTACTTATGAGCAGTTCTTC. It encodes CASSQGSEGVTYEQFF.

The V call is TRBV5-1, the J call TRBJ2-3, with TRBD1 matching 12 bases. This CDR3 contains 16 residues. Per germline, CDR1 SGHRS and CDR2 YFSETQ. V trimming: 2 bases; J trimming: 8 bases; junction bases outside the gene matches: 9. The CDR3 nucleotides are TGCGCCAGCAGCTTTACGGGACAGGGGGCGCAGGCTACGCAGTATTTT. Translated, it gives CASSFTGQGAQATQYF. The variable domain in full, with the rest retrieved from reference TRBV5-1 and TRBJ2-3, is KAGVTQTPRYLIKTRGQQVTLSCSPISGHRSVSWYQQTPGQGLQFLFEYFSETQRNKGNFPGRFSGRQFSNSRSEMNVSTLELGDSALYLCASSFTGQGAQATQYFGPGTRLTVL.

V usage is TRBV6-5 and J usage is TRBJ1-5; D call uncertain. The CDR3 runs to 14 residues. Germline V CDR1 and CDR2: MNHEY, SVGAGI. V was cut by 2 bases and J by 1 base, with 6 bases left in between. The CDR3: CASSYRESNQPQHF. CDR3 in DNA: TGTGCCAGCAGTTACAGGGAGAGCAATCAGCCCCAGCATTTT.

The rearrangement joins TRBV10-2 to TRBJ2-5; no reliable D call. Trimming shortened V by 8 bases and J by 2 bases, and 9 bases separated the two germline ends. Germline V gene data show CDR1 as WSHSY and CDR2 as SAAADI. The CDR3 is 12 amino acids. The chain's CDR3 is CASAFVQETQYF. DNA of the CDR3: TGCGCCAGCGCATTTGTTCAAGAGACCCAGTACTTC.

The V gene is TRBV28, the J gene TRBJ1-2; a weak D match, TRBD1 (5 bases). The CDR3 runs 19 residues. V dropped 4 bases and J dropped 2 bases, with 26 bases sitting between them. CDR1 is MDHEN and CDR2 is SYDVKM in the germline V gene. CDR3: CASSYTSTHKGRGNYGYTF. CDR3 nucleotides: TGTGCCAGCAGTTATACCTCGACTCATAAGGGGCGCGGAAACTATGGCTACACCTTC.

This clone was observed once. The rearrangement uses TRBV6-5 and TRBJ1-1, with a tentative D call TRBD1 (5 bases). Trimming removed 4 bases at V and 0 bases at J, with 15 bases between. The CDR3 runs to 16 residues. CDR1 MNHEY and CDR2 SVGAGI come from the germline V gene. For the CDR3, the DNA is TGTGCCAGCAGTTCTCGGGGGGGTACTATGAACACTGAAGCTTTCTTT. Protein product: CASSSRGGTMNTEAFF.

V and J are TRBV6-5 and TRBJ1-4, with D possibly matching TRBD1 (6 bases). The CDR3 extends over 15 amino acids. Trimming stripped 6 bases from V and 0 bases from J, with 11 bases between. Germline V gene lookup returns CDR1 MNHEY and CDR2 SVGAGI. CDR3 sequence reads: CASRLQGATNEKLFF. CDR3 in DNA: TGTGCCAGCAGGCTACAGGGAGCAACTAATGAAAAACTGTTTTTT.

This clone appeared once. A junction boundary mismatches the germline segment, possibly from a read error. This chain joins TRBV2 and TRBJ2-3; D call uncertain. Germline values: CDR1 SNHLY, CDR2 FYNNEI. The CDR3 spans 13 residues. The CDR3 DNA reads as TGTGCCAGCAGAGAAGCTAGCACAGATACGCAGTATTTT. This encodes CASREASTDTQYF. The complete variable domain, with remaining parts taken from reference TRBV2 and TRBJ2-3, reads EPEVTQTPSHQVTQMGQEVILRCVPISNHLYFYWYRQILGQKVEFLVSFYNNEISEKSEIFDDQFSVERPDGSNFTLKIRSTKLEDSAMYFCASREASTDTQYFGPGTRLTVL.

CDR3 residues: CASSPQYGANTGELFF. The CDR3 DNA sequence: TGTGCCAGCTCACCACAGTACGGGGCTAACACCGGGGAGCTGTTTTTT. J is TRBJ2-2 and V is TRBV18; perhaps D is TRBD1 or TRBD2 (5 bases each). Germline CDR1 KGHSH, CDR2 LQKENI. Trimming cost V 1 base and J 2 bases, with 11 bases left between them. This CDR3 has 16 residues.

This rearrangement joins TRBV11-3 to TRBJ1-5; D gene unclear. The germline CDR1 and CDR2 sequences are SGHNT and YENEEA. Between the trimmed V and J ends, which lost 7 bases and 6 bases, there was a span of 7 bases. There are 11 residues in the CDR3. In DNA, the CDR3 is TGTGCCAGCAACGAGGGTCAGCCCCAGCATTTT. It encodes CASNEGQPQHF.

The chain has TRBV7-2 and TRBJ1-1, with D possibly being TRBD1 (5 bases). This CDR3 has 14 residues. Germline CDR1 SGHTA, CDR2 FQGNSA. Trimming removed 10 bases at V and 1 base at J, with 16 bases between. For the CDR3, the DNA is TGTGCCAACTCGGTTGGGACGAGGAACACTGAAGCTTTCTTT. The encoded protein is CANSVGTRNTEAFF.